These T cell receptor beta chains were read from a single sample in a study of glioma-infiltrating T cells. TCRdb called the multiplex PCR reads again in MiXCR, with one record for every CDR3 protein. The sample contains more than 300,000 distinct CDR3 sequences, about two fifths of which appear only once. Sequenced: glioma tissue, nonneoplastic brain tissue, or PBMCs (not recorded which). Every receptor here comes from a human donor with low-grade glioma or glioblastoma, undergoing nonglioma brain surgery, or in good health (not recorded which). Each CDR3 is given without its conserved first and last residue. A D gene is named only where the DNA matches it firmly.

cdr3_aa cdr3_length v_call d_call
ASSISGVTDGANVLT 15 TRBV19 .
ASSYHPPGPLGSGANVLT 18 TRBV6-6 .
SAPRLVNEQF 10 TRBV20-1 .
ASSFGTGGRPLH 12 TRBV14 TRBD1
ASRGATGSSYNEQF 14 TRBV28 TRBD1
ASTPILELAGSRGTQY 16 TRBV28 TRBD2
SVQEARMNTEAF 12 TRBV29-1 .
ASSPPTGTGFADTQY 15 TRBV18 TRBD1
ASLGGISAYNEQF 13 TRBV28 .
ASSFLGRASTDTQY 14 TRBV28 .
SAKEPGASYEQY 12 TRBV20-1 .
SALGSSGPARSY 12 TRBV20-1 TRBD2
ASSSAGGPGELF 12 TRBV6-1 TRBD2
SASPPGQGWGEGGYT 15 TRBV20-1 TRBD1
ATSGRGRGANVLT 13 TRBV15 .
ASSPNRNTEAF 11 TRBV2 .
SAGGWGDRGTEQY 13 TRBV29-1 TRBD1
ASSFRQGQQF 10 TRBV7-2 TRBD1
ASSSGFVQY 9 TRBV27 .
ASSSGSGGTSTDTQY 15 TRBV4-1 .
ASTHPGAGNTIY 12 TRBV6-1 .
STPRVLPYNEQF 12 TRBV20-1 .
ASSLSRGVYGYT 12 TRBV27 .
ASRSPYNEQY 10 TRBV7-9 .
ATSDYPRSYEQY 12 TRBV24-1 .
ASSSPTSGRAHNQETQY 17 TRBV7-2 TRBD2
ASSMGRTGDNQPQH 14 TRBV19 TRBD1
ASRQSRGNNQPQH 13 TRBV4-1 .
ASRSMSYNEQF 11 TRBV2 .
ASSSTSGEQY 10 TRBV7-6 TRBD2
ASSPTLGVNYGYT 13 TRBV3-1 .
ASSPRKGKGHEQY 13 TRBV27 .
ASTTPYPYEQY 11 TRBV28 .
SARDRTKNTEAF 12 TRBV20-1 .
ASKSDFEAF 9 TRBV27 .
ASSSDSVQQY 10 TRBV6-2/TRBV6-3 .
ASSQDTAGGNYGYT 14 TRBV4-2 .
SARDLTAGGGVDTQY 15 TRBV20-1 TRBD2
ASSQVQGDDGYT 12 TRBV4-3 TRBD1
ASQDRARQPQH 11 TRBV6-1 TRBD1
ASSHRDSTDTQY 12 TRBV6-1 .
ASSPLRTGQGTDTQY 15 TRBV18 .
ASKWTYEQF 9 TRBV2 .
ASSLVLPSSTDTQY 14 TRBV5-1 .
ASSPPVGTDTQY 12 TRBV18 .
AIAKRDGQAPAGNTIY 16 TRBV10-3 .
SARDFNEQY 9 TRBV20-1 .
ASSPRDSGYGYT 12 TRBV4-1 TRBD1
ASIEGGTSGNEQF 13 TRBV5-1 TRBD2
ASSLWAGVETQY 12 TRBV27 .
ASSSRNEQF 9 TRBV14 .
SAGSGDQPQH 10 TRBV20-1 .
ASRGDGLDSPLH 12 TRBV2 .
ASTNAGLRIGADTQY 15 TRBV19 .
ASRQGANEQF 10 TRBV6-1 TRBD1